One and the same sample provided the 10 T cell receptor beta chains below, sequenced in a study of cytomegalovirus exposure and HLA in healthy donors. PCR employed 60 Vbeta and 13 Jbeta primers. Method: immunoSEQ multiplex PCR; TCRdb's copy keeps in-frame clones and lacks some. The table includes under 250,000 clones, approximately 85% detected once. Sample: PBMCs. The source is a woman in her forties or fifties in good health and CMV-seronegative.

This chain links TRBV18 with TRBJ2-1; TRBD2 matches at 11 bases. V was clipped by 2 bases and J by 7 bases; unmatched bases: 4. Per germline, CDR1 KGHSH and CDR2 LQKENI. There are 15 residues in the CDR3. For the CDR3, the DNA is TGTGCCAGCTCACCAGCGGCTAGCGGGAGGAATGAGCAGTTCTTC. It is translated as CASSPAASGRNEQFF.

J is TRBJ1-1 and V is TRBV9; D is undetermined. V was pared by 4 bases and J by 3 bases, with 10 bases between. The CDR3 consists of 13 residues. Germline V lookup: CDR1 SGDLS, CDR2 YYNGEE. CDR3 in DNA: TGTGCCAGCAGCAGATTCAGGCACACTGAAGCTTTCTTT. This codes for CASSRFRHTEAFF. The full variable domain, its missing parts supplied by reference TRBV9 and TRBJ1-1, is DSGVTQTPKHLITATGQRVTLRCSPRSGDLSVYWYQQSLDQGLQFLIQYYNGEERAKGNILERFSAQQFPDLHSELNLSSLELGDSALYFCASSRFRHTEAFFGQGTRLTVV.

This clone came up a few times. A junction boundary mismatches the germline segment, possibly from a read error. The chain recombines TRBV7-9 with TRBJ2-7, with D tentatively TRBD1 (6 bases). CDR3 size: 12 residues. Germline lookup yields CDR1 SEHNR and CDR2 FQNEAQ (reference sequence). The CDR3 DNA sequence: TGTTCCAGCAGCTCGGGACACTACGAGCAGTACTTC. This gives the protein CSSSSGHYEQYF.

V gene TRBV30 combines with J gene TRBJ1-4; tentatively, D is TRBD1 (6 bases). The V gene lost 3 bases and the J gene lost 0 bases, with 11 bases spanning the gap. Per germline, CDR1 GTSNPN and CDR2 SVGIG (reference sequence). CDR3 length equals 15 residues. CDR3 sequence reads: CAWRSGAATNEKLFF. CDR3 nucleotides: TGTGCCTGGAGATCAGGGGCTGCAACTAATGAAAAACTGTTTTTT.

With regard to this clone: Other DNA sequences of this sample code for an identical CDR3. J is TRBJ2-7 and V is TRBV5-1; D possibly corresponds to TRBD1 (5 bases). This CDR3 spans 14 amino acids. Germline CDR1 is SGHRS and CDR2 is YFSETQ. Trimming shortened V by 0 bases and J by 4 bases, and 11 bases separated the two germline ends. The CDR3 loop is CASSLVSGSYEQYF. DNA for the CDR3: TGCGCCAGCAGCTTGGTTTCAGGGTCTTACGAGCAGTACTTC.

V gene TRBV5-1 combines with J gene TRBJ2-7, with D maybe TRBD1 (8 bases). V was pared by 2 bases and J by 2 bases, with 23 bases between. CDR1 and CDR2 (germline): SGHRS, YFSETQ. The CDR3 consists of 18 residues. Here the CDR3 DNA reads TGCGCCAGCAGCTTTGTTACAGGGGGGGGCCCAGGGGCCTACGAGCAGTACTTC. Translating gives CASSFVTGGGPGAYEQYF.

In this sample, this clone turned up a few times. CDR3 bases: TGTGCCAGCCGCGCGGAGACCCTTTCATACGAGCAGTACTTC. Translating it yields CASRAETLSYEQYF. This rearrangement joins TRBV27 to TRBJ2-7; D unresolved. Trimming pared 8 bases from V and 4 bases from J, leaving 18 bases between. In germline, CDR1 is MNHEY, CDR2 SMNVEV (reference sequence). The CDR3 covers 14 residues.

The gene calls are TRBV6-1 and TRBJ2-3; no firm D call. The germline CDR1 and CDR2 sequences are MNHNS and SASEGT. This CDR3 spans 14 amino acids. V lost 4 bases, J lost 1 base, and 9 bases lay in between. The CDR3 protein is CASSVNPGTDTQYF. As DNA, the CDR3 is TGTGCCAGCAGTGTCAACCCAGGCACAGATACGCAGTATTTT.

This rearrangement joins TRBV27 to TRBJ2-1, with D possibly TRBD2 on 6 matching bases. Trimming pared 7 bases from V and 6 bases from J, leaving 19 bases between. The CDR3 sequence is 15 residues long. CDR1 and CDR2 (germline): MNHEY, SMNVEV (reference sequence). CDR3 sequence: CASTSPGEVTNEQFF. The CDR3 bases are TGTGCCAGCACCTCCCCCGGGGAGGTAACCAATGAGCAGTTCTTC.

J is TRBJ2-4 and V is TRBV4-1, with 7 bases identical to TRBD1. V shed 0 bases, J shed 2 bases, and the junction held 4 bases outside the gene matches. Germline CDR1 reads MGHRA; CDR2 reads YSYEKL. The CDR3 length is 16 residues. The CDR3 DNA reads as TGCGCCAGCAGCCAAGAAAACAGGGGAACCAAAAACATTCAGTACTTC. This gives the protein CASSQENRGTKNIQYF.